Described below is a single T cell receptor (beta chain) sequence and its context. Its antigen remains unidentified. Per the authors' pipeline: Out-of-frame sequences were removed, leaving about 2.2 million distinct TCRbeta sequences. Sequenced by immunoSEQ multiplex PCR; TCRdb stores in-frame clones only, minus some. V, J and clone size were drawn from that table, and D and trimming were deduced from the DNA. The sample holds more than 45,000 clones; about 81% are singletons and the top ten take 1% to 1.2%. Germline CDR1 and CDR2: LGHNT and FRNRAP. CDR3 length: 17 residues. The ends lost 2 bases at V and 7 bases at J; junction bases unmatched: 7. The entry originates in a study of memory CD4+ T cells and cytomegalovirus serostatus. Study overall: This sample comes from healthy Belgian adults, fewer than ten CMV seropositive, approximately 24 seronegative.

Regarding the study as a whole: Each of around 69 CMV-associated TCRbeta sequences occurred in one to five individuals.

The sort gate was single viable CD3+CD4+CD8-CD45RO+ cells for memory CD4+ T cells. Total CD4+ T cells were enriched by CD4 positive selection. Sequencing used memory CD4+ T cells from blood. The origin of this receptor is an adult in good health and CMV-seronegative. The chain combines TRBV12-5 with TRBJ2-1; 14 bases map to TRBD2. CDR3 nucleotide sequence: TGTGCTAGTGGTTTGTCGACTAGCGGGAGGGTCAAGAATGAGCAGTTCTTC. It is translated as CASGLSTSGRVKNEQFF.